These 9 T cell receptor beta chains originate from one sample sequenced in a study of blood T cell repertoires in COVID-19. The assay was immunoSEQ multiplex PCR, and TCRdb's table has in-frame clones only and misses some. This table has hundreds of thousands of clones, roughly 87% appearing once. The sequencing sample was made of peripheral blood. Every receptor here comes from a woman younger than 30 who had recovered from COVID-19.

The chain recombines TRBV9 with TRBJ2-5; 14 bases are a match to TRBD2. Germline V gene data show CDR1 as SGDLS and CDR2 as YYNGEE. J was trimmed by 5 bases and V by 0 bases; bases with no gene match: 9. This CDR3 has 18 residues. For the CDR3, the DNA is TGTGCCAGCAGCGTAGGCCCCGCGGGACTAGCGGGAGAGGAGACCCAGTACTTC. Its translation: CASSVGPAGLAGEETQYF.

The chain employs TRBV5-1 and TRBJ2-5, with a weak D call TRBD1 (7 bases). Trimming took off 2 bases at V and 5 bases at J, with 13 bases between the two ends. The CDR3 has 14 amino acids. Germline V gene lookup returns CDR1 SGHRS and CDR2 YFSETQ. In nucleotides, the CDR3 is TGCGCCAGCAGCTTCGGAGGGGGCGCGGAGACCCAGTACTTC. It encodes CASSFGGGAETQYF.

The chain has TRBV4-1 and TRBJ2-4, with unresolved D. Germline CDR1 MGHRA, CDR2 YSYEKL. Trimming cost V 1 base and J 6 bases, with 10 bases left between them. The CDR3 loop spans 14 amino acids. CDR3 amino acids: CASSQVSGVNIQYF. DNA of the CDR3: TGCGCCAGCAGCCAAGTTTCCGGAGTAAACATTCAGTACTTC.

The chain employs TRBV5-1 and TRBJ2-7; TRBD2 agrees at 12 bases. Trimming cost V 6 bases and J 5 bases; bases outside gene matches: 6. The germline CDR1 and CDR2 sequences are SGHRS and YFSETQ. The CDR3 runs to 14 residues. CDR3 coding DNA: TGCGCCAGCACTCTAGCGGGAGGGCTGAACGAGCAGTACTTC. This gives the protein CASTLAGGLNEQYF.

In its sample, this clone was seen a few times. The chain employs TRBV5-1 and TRBJ2-1; 8 bases are a match to TRBD2. Losses at the gene ends were 4 bases for V and 7 bases for J; bases not matched to a gene: 10. This CDR3 has 15 amino acids. CDR1 is SGHRS and CDR2 is YFSETQ in the germline V gene. As DNA, the CDR3 is TGCGCCAGCAGCCCTCATCCGGGACTAGGAAATGAGCAGTTCTTC. Translated: CASSPHPGLGNEQFF. The full variable domain, with the rest looked up from reference TRBV5-1 and TRBJ2-1, is KAGVTQTPRYLIKTRGQQVTLSCSPISGHRSVSWYQQTPGQGLQFLFEYFSETQRNKGNFPGRFSGRQFSNSRSEMNVSTLELGDSALYLCASSPHPGLGNEQFFGPGTRLTVL.

The J gene is TRBJ2-1, the V gene TRBV27; 12 nucleotides align to TRBD2. The CDR3 is 18 amino acids. Germline CDR1 MNHEY, CDR2 SMNVEV (reference sequence). The J segment lost 7 bases and the V segment lost 5 bases, leaving 15 bases of the junction unmatched. This CDR3 is CASSAQLPGLAGANEQFF. The DNA of the CDR3 is TGTGCCAGCAGTGCCCAGTTACCGGGACTAGCGGGTGCGAATGAGCAGTTCTTC.

CDR3 nucleotide sequence: TGTGCCAGCAGCAAGGAATCACAGGGGGAAGACTATGGCTACACCTTC. This sequence encodes CASSKESQGEDYGYTF. The chain links TRBV21-1 to TRBJ1-2; TRBD1, the table's D call, lacks a check against the DNA. TRBV21-1 is given as a pseudogene. The CDR3 covers 16 residues.

The rearrangement links TRBV18 to TRBJ1-2; TRBD1 agrees at 8 bases. The CDR3 spans 14 residues. The V and J ends lost 3 bases and 3 bases, in that order; junction bases with no gene match: 3. From germline, CDR1 is KGHSH and CDR2 LQKENI. CDR3 sequence: CASSPGTGYYGYTF. CDR3 DNA: TGTGCCAGCTCACCGGGGACAGGATACTATGGCTACACCTTC.

In its sample, this clone was seen once. The genes are TRBV9 and TRBJ2-7; 7 bases are shared with TRBD2. The germline gives CDR1 SGDLS, CDR2 YYNGEE. This CDR3 has 14 amino acids. J lost 2 bases, V lost 2 bases, and 4 bases had no gene match. The CDR3 DNA reads TGTGCCAGCAGCGTGGGGGACTACCCCTACGAGCAGTACTTC. Translating gives CASSVGDYPYEQYF.